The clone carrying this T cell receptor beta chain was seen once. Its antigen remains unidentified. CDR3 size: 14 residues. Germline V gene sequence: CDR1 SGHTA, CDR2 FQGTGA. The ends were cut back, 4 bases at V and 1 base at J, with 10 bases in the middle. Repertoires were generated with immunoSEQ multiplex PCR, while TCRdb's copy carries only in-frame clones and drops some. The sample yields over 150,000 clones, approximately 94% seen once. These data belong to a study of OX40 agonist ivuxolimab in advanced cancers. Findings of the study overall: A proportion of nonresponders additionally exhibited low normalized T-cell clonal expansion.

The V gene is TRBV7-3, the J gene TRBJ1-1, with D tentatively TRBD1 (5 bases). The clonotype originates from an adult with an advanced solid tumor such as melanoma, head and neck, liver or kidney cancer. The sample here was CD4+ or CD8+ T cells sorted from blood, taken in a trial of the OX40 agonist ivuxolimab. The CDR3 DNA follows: TGTGCCAGCAGCTCCGGGGGTGGGAACACTGAAGCTTTCTTT. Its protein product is CASSSGGGNTEAFF.